One and the same sample provided the 17 T cell receptor beta chains below, sequenced in a study of human T cells and chemical hapten exposure. TCRdb re-called the RACE reads with MiXCR, one entry per CDR3 protein. This sample carries under 450,000 distinct CDR3 sequences, about 6% of them seen once, and the ten largest clones take around 6.1%. Time point denoted: patch test 2, 6 weeks after DPC sensitization. As for treatment: therapeutic diphenylcyclopropenone sensitization with weekly scalp DPC. Sample: whole blood, taken in connection with sensitization to the hapten diphenylcyclopropenone (DPC). All receptors derive from a woman between 18 and 29 years old with alopecia areata. Some clones in this sample may be carry-over from other donors' samples.

This clonotype was seen at least ten times. J is TRBJ1-2 and V is TRBV2; a weak D match, TRBD1 (5 bases). The CDR3 loop spans 12 amino acids. The V gene lost 6 bases and the J gene lost 4 bases, with 9 bases spanning the gap. Germline V gives CDR1 SNHLY, CDR2 FYNNEI. Here the CDR3 reads CASRTDFYGYTF. CDR3 DNA: TGTGCCAGCAGGACAGACTTCTATGGCTACACCTTC.

This clonotype has more than one count but fewer than ten. This chain joins TRBV3-1 and TRBJ2-3, with D uncertain. This CDR3 comprises 18 residues. The germline gives CDR1 LGHDT, CDR2 YNNKEL (reference sequence). The V end lost 0 bases, the J end lost 7 bases, and 23 bases lay between the germline ends. The chain's CDR3 is CASSQDIIHAPRAYTQYF. The CDR3 DNA reads TGTGCCAGCAGCCAAGATATAATCCACGCACCCCGAGCATATACGCAGTATTTT.

In its sample, this clonotype was seen many times. The chain carries TRBV28 and TRBJ2-1; 9 bases fit TRBD1. This CDR3 spans 16 amino acids. V shed 5 bases, J shed 3 bases, and the junction held 8 bases outside the gene matches. CDR1 and CDR2 from the germline V gene are MDHEN and SYDVKM. CDR3 DNA: TGTGCCAGCAGTAAAATACAGGGGGCAGTCTACAATGAGCAGTTCTTC. Amino acids: CASSKIQGAVYNEQFF.

This clonotype was seen a few times. The chain has TRBV4-1 and TRBJ2-5, with D possibly matching TRBD2 (5 bases). V shed 0 bases and J shed 5 bases, with 16 bases lying between them. The CDR3 contains 16 residues. Per the germline V gene, CDR1 is MGHRA and CDR2 is YSYEKL. The CDR3 DNA is TGCGCCAGCAGCCAAGATAATCCCGGGGTAACGGAGACCCAGTACTTC. The encoded protein is CASSQDNPGVTETQYF.

This clonotype was recorded at least ten times. J is TRBJ2-2 and V is TRBV12-3 or TRBV12-4; D is unresolved. The V and J ends lost 5 bases and 5 bases respectively, with 15 bases between them. The CDR3 consists of 15 residues. The CDR3 DNA is TGTGCCAGCAGTCCCCACCGCTTGGAAACCGGGGAGCTGTTTTTT. Translation gives CASSPHRLETGELFF.

The J gene is TRBJ2-5, the V gene TRBV6-2 or TRBV6-3; D may be TRBD2 (5 bases). The CDR3 sequence is 11 residues long. V lost 10 bases and J 5 bases, leaving 11 bases between the germline ends. Germline CDR1 is MNHEY and CDR2 is SVGEGT. CDR3 bases: TGTGCCACTAGCATGGGGGAGACCCAGTACTTC. This gives the protein CATSMGETQYF.

There are many counts of this clonotype. The gene calls are TRBV12-3 or TRBV12-4 and TRBJ1-1, with a tentative D call TRBD1 (6 bases). V was shortened by 5 bases and J by 8 bases, with 12 bases between the two germline ends. The CDR3 loop spans 12 amino acids. The CDR3 DNA follows: TGTGCCAGCAGTCGGGACACCTTCGAAGCTTTCTTT. Residues: CASSRDTFEAFF.

This clonotype was observed a few times. The chain employs TRBV20-1 and TRBJ1-1; no definite D call. The germline V and J ends were trimmed by 3 bases and 0 bases, with 8 bases remaining between them. CDR3 length equals 13 residues. Germline V gene sequence: CDR1 DFQATT, CDR2 SNEGSKA (reference sequence). The CDR3 loop is CSASPGMNTEAFF. In DNA form, the CDR3 reads TGCAGTGCTAGTCCCGGGATGAACACTGAAGCTTTCTTT.

This clonotype was found a few times. This rearrangement joins TRBV6-5 to TRBJ2-7; 8 nucleotides align to TRBD1. CDR1 MNHEY and CDR2 SVGAGI come from the germline V gene. V lost 4 bases and J lost 7; bases outside the gene matches: 12. The CDR3 covers 15 residues. CDR3 DNA sequence: TGTGCCAGCAGTTTTTGGGGCAGGGGGCGCCAAGAGCAGTACTTC. The encoded protein is CASSFWGRGRQEQYF.

CDR3 DNA sequence: TGTGCCAGCAGCCATGACATCGGGGAAAACTACGAGCAGTACTTC. Translation gives CASSHDIGENYEQYF. The chain employs TRBV6-2 or TRBV6-3 and TRBJ2-7; D perhaps matches TRBD2 (5 bases). The CDR3 runs 15 residues. Per germline, CDR1 MNHEY and CDR2 SVGEGT. V was cut by 6 bases and J by 3 bases, with 18 bases left in between.

This clonotype was found a few times. The chain employs TRBV6-5 and TRBJ1-3, with 7 nucleotides matching TRBD1. This CDR3 region has 17 residues. CDR1 and CDR2 from the germline V gene are MNHEY and SVGAGI. Trimming cost V 6 bases and J 0 bases; bases outside gene matches: 11. CDR3 bases: TGTGCCAGCAGCCGATTTACAGGGGCCAGCTCTGGAAACACCATATATTTT. Its translation: CASSRFTGASSGNTIYF.

The genes are TRBV2 and TRBJ1-1; 10 nucleotides line up with TRBD1. V trimming: 7 bases; J trimming: 7 bases; junction bases outside the gene matches: 15. This CDR3 region has 16 residues. The germline gives CDR1 SNHLY, CDR2 FYNNEI. CDR3 amino acids: CASTSSAGTGVSEAFF. CDR3 coding DNA: TGTGCCAGCACCTCATCCGCCGGGACAGGGGTCAGTGAAGCTTTCTTT.

V usage is TRBV14 and J usage is TRBJ2-1, with 7 nucleotides matching TRBD2. This CDR3 comprises 12 residues. With V trimmed by 0 bases and J by 12 bases, 2 bases remained unmatched. CDR1 is SGHDN, CDR2 FVKESK, per germline. The CDR3 DNA is TGTGCCAGCAGCCAAGACAGGACTAGGCAGTTCTTC. Translating it yields CASSQDRTRQFF. The whole variable domain, filled in from reference TRBV14 and TRBJ2-1, reads EAGVTQFPSHSVIEKGQTVTLRCDPISGHDNLYWYRRVMGKEIKFLLHFVKESKQDESGMPNNRFLAERTGGTYSTLKVQPAELEDSGVYFCASSQDRTRQFFGPGTRLTVL.

This clonotype occurred many times. CDR3: CASSESATEAFF. CDR3 coding DNA: TGTGCCAGCAGTGAATCAGCCACTGAAGCTTTCTTT. This chain connects TRBV6-1 to TRBJ1-1, with D uncertain. Trimming removed 2 bases at V and 4 bases at J, with 5 bases between. This CDR3 spans 12 amino acids. CDR1 MNHNS and CDR2 SASEGT come from the germline V gene.

The genes are TRBV18 and TRBJ1-5, with 12 bases that match TRBD1. There are 16 residues in the CDR3. With 0 bases clipped from V and 7 bases from J, the junction kept 4 bases outside the gene matches. Germline CDR1 and CDR2: KGHSH and LQKENI. Written as DNA, the CDR3 is TGTGCCAGCTCACCACCGGGACAGGGGGCAGGACAGCCCCAGCATTTT. It translates to CASSPPGQGAGQPQHF. The variable domain in full, with the rest retrieved from reference TRBV18 and TRBJ1-5, is NAGVMQNPRHLVRRRGQEARLRCSPMKGHSHVYWYRQLPEEGLKFMVYLQKENIIDESGMPKERFSAEFPKEGPSILRIQQVVRGDSAAYFCASSPPGQGAGQPQHFGDGTRLSIL.

This clonotype appeared a few times. The chain links TRBV6-5 to TRBJ2-7; no reliable D call. The CDR3 extends over 16 amino acids. Trimming pared 0 bases from V and 2 bases from J, leaving 14 bases between. Germline V gene sequence: CDR1 MNHEY, CDR2 SVGAGI. The CDR3 is CASSYSSVGRTYEQYF. Written as DNA, the CDR3 is TGTGCCAGCAGTTACTCATCAGTGGGCAGAACCTACGAGCAGTACTTC.

The sample holds many counts of this clonotype. V and J are TRBV11-2 and TRBJ1-1; weak D call: TRBD1 (6 bases). V lost 7 bases and J 6 bases, leaving 12 bases between the germline ends. CDR3 size: 12 residues. CDR1 is SGHAT, CDR2 FQNNGV, per germline. In nucleotides, the CDR3 is TGTGCCAGCACCCTAGGGGGATCTGAAGCTTTCTTT. Its protein is CASTLGGSEAFF.